Following are 5 T cell receptor beta chains from one sample sequenced in a study of cytomegalovirus exposure and HLA in healthy donors. PCR used 60 Vbeta primers and 13 Jbeta primers. Using immunoSEQ multiplex PCR, the repertoire was profiled, and TCRdb retains in-frame clones only, with some absent. Its table records about 130,000 clones. The sample was PBMCs. These receptors came from a woman aged 55 to 70 in good health and CMV-seronegative.

The rearrangement uses TRBV5-1 and TRBJ2-1; 8 bases match TRBD2. J gave up 2 bases and V 2 bases, and 6 bases lay outside the gene matches. The CDR3 has 16 residues. The germline V gene has CDR1 SGHRS and CDR2 YFSETQ. CDR3 sequence reads: CASSFVSGNPYNEQFF. Here the CDR3 DNA reads TGCGCCAGCAGCTTCGTTAGCGGGAACCCCTACAATGAGCAGTTCTTC.

This sequence joins TRBV7-9 and TRBJ1-1, with D possibly TRBD1 on 5 matching bases. Trimming cost V 4 bases and J 9 bases, with 12 bases left between them. This CDR3 contains 12 residues. Germline lookup yields CDR1 SEHNR and CDR2 FQNEAQ (reference sequence). The DNA of the CDR3 is TGTGCCAGCAGCTCCTTGGAGGGGCAAGCTTTCTTT. Its translation is CASSSLEGQAFF.

This chain links TRBV2 with TRBJ1-5; 8 positions agree with TRBD1. CDR1 is SNHLY, CDR2 FYNNEI, per germline. The CDR3 is 14 residues long. The V segment lost 5 bases and the J segment 3 bases; nucleotides outside the gene matches: 3. In DNA form, the CDR3 reads TGTGCCAGCAGTAGGACAGGGAACAATCAGCCCCAGCATTTT. Encoded protein: CASSRTGNNQPQHF.

The chain combines TRBV10-3 with TRBJ1-5; D is undetermined. Germline CDR1 and CDR2: ENHRY and SYGVKD. Trimming took off 5 bases at V and 6 bases at J, with 14 bases between the two ends. This CDR3 comprises 14 residues. The CDR3 sequence: CAISQAFIGQPQHF. The CDR3 DNA is TGTGCCATCAGTCAAGCCTTCATTGGTCAGCCCCAGCATTTT.

The chain is built from TRBV7-8 and TRBJ2-3; the D is unclear. From germline, CDR1 is SGHVS and CDR2 FQNEAQ. The CDR3 length is 14 residues. V shed 5 bases and J shed 9 bases, with 18 bases lying between them. The CDR3 here is CASSARLELATQYF. For the CDR3, the DNA is TGTGCCAGCAGCGCCCGACTCGAACTGGCAACGCAGTATTTT.